The rows below give T cell receptor beta chains drawn from one sample of a study of shared clonotypes between healthy human individuals. Libraries were prepared by immunoSEQ multiplex PCR; TCRdb keeps only in-frame clonotypes and omits some of them. The table lists 1.6 million or so clones, approximately 98.5% of them singletons. Source material: naive CD4+ T cells sorted from blood. These receptors all come from a man aged 25 to 40 in good health. Each CDR3 is given with its conserved first and last residue. Fields, in order: CDR3 DNA, CDR3 protein, V gene, clone size, J gene, D gene. A D gene is named only where the DNA matches it firmly. Size is stated for part of the rows, as once, few or many counts, or as a class when the clone is expanded.

cdr3_nt: TGTGCCAGCAGCTTCGGAGAGGCTAACTATGGCTACACCTTC; cdr3_aa: CASSFGEANYGYTF; v_call: TRBV7-9; clone_size: NA; j_call: TRBJ1-2; d_call: NA
cdr3_nt: TGTGCCAGCAGTGAATTCGGAGGGGCTCAGCCCCAGCATTTT; cdr3_aa: CASSEFGGAQPQHF; v_call: TRBV25-1; clone_size: once; j_call: TRBJ1-5; d_call: NA
cdr3_nt: TGTGCCAGCTCACCCCTAGCTAGCCCGAACACCGGGGAGCTGTTTTTT; cdr3_aa: CASSPLASPNTGELFF; v_call: TRBV18; clone_size: NA; j_call: TRBJ2-2; d_call: NA
cdr3_nt: TGTGCCAGCTCACCAGCGCCTAGCGGGGCCGCCCTTTACGAGCAGTACTTC; cdr3_aa: CASSPAPSGAALYEQYF; v_call: TRBV18; clone_size: NA; j_call: TRBJ2-7; d_call: TRBD2
cdr3_nt: TGTGCCAGCAGCCAACGAAGGGGGCTCAACAATGAGCAGTTCTTC; cdr3_aa: CASSQRRGLNNEQFF; v_call: TRBV14; clone_size: NA; j_call: TRBJ2-1; d_call: TRBD1
cdr3_nt: TGTGCCAGTCTTCCCGGGACTCTCTCCTACAATGAGCAGTTCTTC; cdr3_aa: CASLPGTLSYNEQFF; v_call: TRBV7-2; clone_size: NA; j_call: TRBJ2-1; d_call: NA
cdr3_nt: TGTGCCAGCAGCTTGGCCGCGTTCTCCTACGAGCAGTACTTC; cdr3_aa: CASSLAAFSYEQYF; v_call: TRBV7-2; clone_size: NA; j_call: TRBJ2-7; d_call: NA
cdr3_nt: TGTGCCAGCAGCCCGCTGACGGTCGGCCCCTACGAGCAGTACTTC; cdr3_aa: CASSPLTVGPYEQYF; v_call: TRBV11-1; clone_size: NA; j_call: TRBJ2-7; d_call: NA
cdr3_nt: TGCGCCAGCAGCCAAGATCATGGAAACACCATATATTTT; cdr3_aa: CASSQDHGNTIYF; v_call: TRBV4-3; clone_size: NA; j_call: TRBJ1-3; d_call: NA
cdr3_nt: TGTGCCAGCAGCCGCCTCGATGAGCAGTTCTTC; cdr3_aa: CASSRLDEQFF; v_call: TRBV11-2; clone_size: NA; j_call: TRBJ2-1; d_call: NA
cdr3_nt: TGCAGTGCGCAAGGGACGGGAGCTTTCTTT; cdr3_aa: CSAQGTGAFF; v_call: TRBV20-1; clone_size: NA; j_call: TRBJ1-1; d_call: NA
cdr3_nt: TGTGCCAGCTCACCAACAGGGATGAACACTGAAGCTTTCTTT; cdr3_aa: CASSPTGMNTEAFF; v_call: TRBV18; clone_size: NA; j_call: TRBJ1-1; d_call: NA
cdr3_nt: TGTGCCAGCAGTGAATTAGGGGGAAGCACCTACGAGCAGTACTTC; cdr3_aa: CASSELGGSTYEQYF; v_call: TRBV25-1; clone_size: NA; j_call: TRBJ2-7; d_call: NA
cdr3_nt: TGTGCCAGCAGTTACGCGCAGGGAGGGGACGAGCAGTACTTC; cdr3_aa: CASSYAQGGDEQYF; v_call: TRBV6-6; clone_size: NA; j_call: TRBJ2-7; d_call: TRBD2
cdr3_nt: TGTGCCTCAAGGGACGGGGGGATAACCTATAGCTATGGCTACACCTTC; cdr3_aa: CASRDGGITYSYGYTF; v_call: TRBV5-4; clone_size: NA; j_call: TRBJ1-2; d_call: NA
cdr3_nt: TGTGCCAGCAGCCCGGAGGTCTACGGGGGGGAAAAACTGTTTTTT; cdr3_aa: CASSPEVYGGEKLFF; v_call: TRBV7-9; clone_size: NA; j_call: TRBJ1-4; d_call: NA
cdr3_nt: TGTGCCAGCAGGGGTAACAGGGGGAGGAGCACCGGGGAGCTGTTTTTT; cdr3_aa: CASRGNRGRSTGELFF; v_call: TRBV25-1; clone_size: NA; j_call: TRBJ2-2; d_call: TRBD1
cdr3_nt: TGTGCCAGCAGCCGGGCGGGGTTGAATGAGCAGTTCTTC; cdr3_aa: CASSRAGLNEQFF; v_call: TRBV11-1; clone_size: NA; j_call: TRBJ2-1; d_call: NA
cdr3_nt: TGTGCCAGCAGCTTAACAAAGCTAGTCGTTGGGGAGCTGTTTTTT; cdr3_aa: CASSLTKLVVGELFF; v_call: TRBV7-3; clone_size: NA; j_call: TRBJ2-2; d_call: NA
cdr3_nt: TGTGCCATCAGCGGCGGGCAGAAAAATCAGCCCCAGCATTTT; cdr3_aa: CAISGGQKNQPQHF; v_call: TRBV10-3; clone_size: NA; j_call: TRBJ1-5; d_call: NA
cdr3_nt: TGTGCCAGCAGCGTAGAAGGTGATTCCTACAATGAGCAGTTCTTC; cdr3_aa: CASSVEGDSYNEQFF; v_call: TRBV9; clone_size: NA; j_call: TRBJ2-1; d_call: NA
cdr3_nt: TGCGCCAGCAGAGGGACGAACACCGGGGAGCTGTTTTTT; cdr3_aa: CASRGTNTGELFF; v_call: TRBV5-1; clone_size: NA; j_call: TRBJ2-2; d_call: NA
cdr3_nt: TGTGCCAGCAGTCTAATAACTACGTCCTCCTACAATGAGCAGTTCTTC; cdr3_aa: CASSLITTSSYNEQFF; v_call: TRBV28; clone_size: NA; j_call: TRBJ2-1; d_call: NA
cdr3_nt: TGTGCCAGCTCACCGCGGACAGGGTTCAATTCCGGGGAGCTGTTTTTT; cdr3_aa: CASSPRTGFNSGELFF; v_call: TRBV18; clone_size: once; j_call: TRBJ2-2; d_call: TRBD1
cdr3_nt: TGCGCCAGCAGCTTGGTAGGCGGAATGTCTACGAGTTTTAACGGGCAGTACTTC; cdr3_aa: CASSLVGGMSTSFNGQYF; v_call: TRBV5-1; clone_size: once; j_call: TRBJ2-7; d_call: NA